This T cell receptor (beta chain) came from a study of T cell responses to AZD1222 COVID-19 vaccine. As for the study in general: Whether given at about 4 or about 12 weeks, second doses were pooled. Study findings and constraints: A rise in Spike-specific TCR breadth and depth followed two AZD1222 doses.

Some clones are missing from TCRdb's copy, which holds only in-frame ones; the method was immunoSEQ multiplex PCR. This table holds 150,000 or so clones, roughly 94% found once. Per germline, CDR1 MNHEY and CDR2 SMNVEV (reference sequence). This CDR3 is built from 15 residues. V was pared by 1 base and J by 2 bases, with 10 bases between. A few counts support this clone. Its antigen is unknown. The material sequenced was peripheral blood, taken on day 0 of AZD1222 vaccination. V gene TRBV27 combines with J gene TRBJ2-3; D is perhaps TRBD1 (6 bases). The source of this sequence is an adult in good health. In DNA form, the CDR3 reads TGTGCCAGCAGTTTATGGGGGCAGCCCACAGATACGCAGTATTTT. Protein sequence: CASSLWGQPTDTQYF.